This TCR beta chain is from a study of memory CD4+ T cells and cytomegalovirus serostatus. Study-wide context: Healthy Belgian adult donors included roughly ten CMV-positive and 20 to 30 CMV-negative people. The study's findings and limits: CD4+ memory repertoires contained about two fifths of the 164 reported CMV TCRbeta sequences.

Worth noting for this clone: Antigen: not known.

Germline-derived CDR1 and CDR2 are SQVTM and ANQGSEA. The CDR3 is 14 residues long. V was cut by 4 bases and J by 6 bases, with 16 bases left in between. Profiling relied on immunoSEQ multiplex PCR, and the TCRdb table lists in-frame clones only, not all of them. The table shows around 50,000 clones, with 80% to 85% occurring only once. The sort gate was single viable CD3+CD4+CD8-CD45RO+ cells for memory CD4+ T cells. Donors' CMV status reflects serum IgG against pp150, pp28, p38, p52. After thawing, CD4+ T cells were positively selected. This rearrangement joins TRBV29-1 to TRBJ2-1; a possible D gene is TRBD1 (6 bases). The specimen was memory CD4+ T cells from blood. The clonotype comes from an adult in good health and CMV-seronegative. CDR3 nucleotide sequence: TGCAGCGTTGTGGATAGGGACATTGGCAATGAGCAGTTCTTC. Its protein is CSVVDRDIGNEQFF.